This is a list of T cell receptor beta chains from one sample in a study of blood T cell repertoires in COVID-19. TCRdb keeps only in-frame clones here, not all; method: immunoSEQ multiplex PCR. The sample holds about 400,000 clones, 89% seen once. Sequenced material: peripheral blood. These receptors were taken from a man in his forties or fifties with acute or convalescent COVID-19. CDR3s include the opening cysteine and the closing phenylalanine or tryptophan.

>TRBJ1-1|TRBV5-6|12
CASSPGAGEAFF
>TRBJ2-5|TRBV29-1|17
CSVEVRIEQATRKTQYF
>TRBJ2-7|TRBV28|17
CASSRTYQTATAYEQYF
>TRBJ2-1|TRBV13|15
CASSLGKRRGNEQFF
>TRBJ2-7|TRBV3-1/TRBV3-2|15
CASSQTGTGAYEQYF
>TRBJ2-2|TRBV9|13
CASSPRQTGELFF
>TRBJ1-3|TRBV27|14
CASSQKSSGNTIYF
>TRBJ1-5|TRBV19|14
CASSPRSRYQPQHF
>TRBJ1-3|TRBV6-6|14
CASTWGGLGNTIYF
>TRBJ2-2|TRBV7-2|14
CASSFAGHTGELFF
>TRBJ2-7|TRBV3-1/TRBV3-2|16
CASSQEGSGHSSEQYF
>TRBJ1-2|TRBV5-5|12
CASSSSPREDTF
>TRBJ2-2|TRBV5-1|13
CASSFNPTGELFF
>TRBJ1-1|TRBV30|8
CASNEAFF
>TRBJ2-7|TRBV21-1|16
CASRMGQGECEHEQYF
>TRBJ1-6|TRBV29-1|14
CSVERTALKSPLHF
>TRBJ2-3|TRBV11-2|14
CASSLRSDRYTQYF
>TRBJ2-5|TRBV20-1|11
CSPWGGETQYF
>TRBJ2-5|TRBV2|15
CASSGLAGWGETQYF
>TRBJ2-1|TRBV2|20
CASRDSFGGLAGGVGHEQFF
>TRBJ1-1|TRBV20-1|11
CSARDREEAFF
>TRBJ2-2|TRBV6-5|12
CASSLNTGELFF
>TRBJ1-5|TRBV27|16
CASSSLGQGAYQPQHF
>TRBJ2-4|TRBV4-2|15
CASSQGSGGVNIQYF
>TRBJ2-1|TRBV7-2|14
CASNLRGVDNEQFF
>TRBJ1-6|TRBV5-6|15
CASSRPTRGNSPLHF
>TRBJ2-7|TRBV14|19
CASSQNLGTGGLISYEQYF
>TRBJ2-7|TRBV19|14
CASSMKRGGYEQYF
>TRBJ2-5|TRBV18|17
CASSPRESRAGLETQYF
>TRBJ1-1|TRBV14|16
CASSPIGGRMNTEAFF
>TRBJ2-2|TRBV5-1|16
CASSLAAQGNTGELFF
>TRBJ1-6|TRBV30|13
CASGQGINSPLHF
>TRBJ2-2|TRBV2|14
CASLASGNTGELFF
>TRBJ2-4|TRBV9|14
CASSASGRGNIQYF
>TRBJ2-2|TRBV5-1|13
CASGTANTGELFF
>TRBJ1-2|TRBV9|13
CASSQGDNYGYTF
>TRBJ2-5|TRBV9|14
CASSPQTSEETQYF
>TRBJ2-2|TRBV2|14
CASTRDRNTGELFF
>TRBJ2-1|TRBV15|20
CATSRDREGGVFSSYNEQFF
>TRBJ2-1|TRBV20-1|10
CSASPNEQFF
>TRBJ1-1|TRBV6-4|13
CASSRDRNTEAFF
>TRBJ1-6|TRBV11-2|15
CASSPTGLDNSPLHF
>TRBJ1-4|TRBV7-9|15
CASSVRTGLGEKLFF
>TRBJ1-1|TRBV5-4|15
CASSLGGQTSLEAFF
>TRBJ2-7|TRBV12-3/TRBV12-4|12
CASTSSGGEQYF